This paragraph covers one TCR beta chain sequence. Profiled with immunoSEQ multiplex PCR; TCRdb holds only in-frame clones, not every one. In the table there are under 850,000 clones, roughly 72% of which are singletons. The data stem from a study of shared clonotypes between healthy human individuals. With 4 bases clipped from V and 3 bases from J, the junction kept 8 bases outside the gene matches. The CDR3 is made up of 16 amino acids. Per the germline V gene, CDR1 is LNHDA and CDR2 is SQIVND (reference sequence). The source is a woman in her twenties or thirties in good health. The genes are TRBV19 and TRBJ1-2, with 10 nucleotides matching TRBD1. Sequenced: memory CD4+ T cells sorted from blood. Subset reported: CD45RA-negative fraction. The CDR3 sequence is CASSTRDRGYDYGYTF. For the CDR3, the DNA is TGTGCCAGTAGTACCCGGGACAGGGGATACGACTATGGCTACACCTTC.